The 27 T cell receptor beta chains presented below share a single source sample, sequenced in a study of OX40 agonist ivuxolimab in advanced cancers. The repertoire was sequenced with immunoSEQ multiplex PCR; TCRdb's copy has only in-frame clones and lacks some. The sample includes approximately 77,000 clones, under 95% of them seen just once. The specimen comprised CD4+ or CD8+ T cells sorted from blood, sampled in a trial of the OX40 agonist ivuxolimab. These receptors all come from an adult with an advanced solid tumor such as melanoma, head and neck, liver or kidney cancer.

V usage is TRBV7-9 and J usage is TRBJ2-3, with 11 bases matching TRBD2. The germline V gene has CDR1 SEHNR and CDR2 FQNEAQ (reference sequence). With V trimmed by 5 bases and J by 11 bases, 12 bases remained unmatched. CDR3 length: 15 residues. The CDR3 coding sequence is TGTGCCAGCAGCCCACTAGCGGGAGAATCGCCGTTGCAGTATTTT. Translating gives CASSPLAGESPLQYF. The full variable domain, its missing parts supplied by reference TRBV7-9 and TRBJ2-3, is DTGVSQNPRHKITKRGQNVTFRCDPISEHNRLYWYRQTLGQGPEFLTYFQNEAQLEKSRLLSDRFSAERPKGSFSTLEIQRTEQGDSAMYLCASSPLAGESPLQYFGPGTRLTVL.

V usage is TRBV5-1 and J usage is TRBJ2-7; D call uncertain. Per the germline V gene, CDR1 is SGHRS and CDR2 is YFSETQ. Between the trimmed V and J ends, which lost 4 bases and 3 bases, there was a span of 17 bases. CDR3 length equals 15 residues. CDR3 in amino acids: CASSAQASGNYEQYF. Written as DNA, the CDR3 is TGCGCCAGCAGCGCGCAGGCCTCTGGAAACTACGAGCAGTACTTC.

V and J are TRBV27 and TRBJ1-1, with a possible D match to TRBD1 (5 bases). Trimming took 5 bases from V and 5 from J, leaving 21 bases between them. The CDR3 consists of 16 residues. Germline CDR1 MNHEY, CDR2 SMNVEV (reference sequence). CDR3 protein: CASSLGVSGRGTEAFF. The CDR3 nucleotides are TGTGCCAGCAGTCTCGGGGTAAGTGGCCGGGGGACTGAAGCTTTCTTT.

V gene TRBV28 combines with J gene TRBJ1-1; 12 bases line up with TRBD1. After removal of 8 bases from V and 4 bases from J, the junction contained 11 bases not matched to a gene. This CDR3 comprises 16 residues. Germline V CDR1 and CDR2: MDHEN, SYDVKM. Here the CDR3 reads CASARDRGRVSTEAFF. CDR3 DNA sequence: TGTGCCAGCGCCCGGGACAGGGGGCGCGTGAGCACTGAAGCTTTCTTT.

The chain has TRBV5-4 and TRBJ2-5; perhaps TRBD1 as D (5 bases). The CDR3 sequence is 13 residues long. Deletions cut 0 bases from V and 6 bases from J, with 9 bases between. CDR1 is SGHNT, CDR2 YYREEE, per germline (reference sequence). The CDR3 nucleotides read TGTGCCAGCAGCTTGGACAGGCAAAAGACCCAGTACTTC. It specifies CASSLDRQKTQYF.

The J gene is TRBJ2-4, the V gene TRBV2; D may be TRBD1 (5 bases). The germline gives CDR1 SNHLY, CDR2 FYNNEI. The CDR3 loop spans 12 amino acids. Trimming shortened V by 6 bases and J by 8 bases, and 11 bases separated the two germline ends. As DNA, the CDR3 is TGTGCCAGCAGCCAGGGCTTGGACATTCAGTACTTC. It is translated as CASSQGLDIQYF.

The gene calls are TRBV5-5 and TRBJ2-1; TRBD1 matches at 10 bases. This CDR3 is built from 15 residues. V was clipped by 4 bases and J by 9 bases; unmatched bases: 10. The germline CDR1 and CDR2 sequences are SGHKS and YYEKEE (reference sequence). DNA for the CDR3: TGTGCCAGCAGCCAACGGACGGACAGGGGGAGTGAGCAGTTCTTC. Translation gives CASSQRTDRGSEQFF.

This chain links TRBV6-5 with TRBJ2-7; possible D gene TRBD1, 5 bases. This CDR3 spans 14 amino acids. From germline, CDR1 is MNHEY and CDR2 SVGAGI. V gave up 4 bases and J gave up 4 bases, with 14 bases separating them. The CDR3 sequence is CASSLAAGQYEQYF. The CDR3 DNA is TGTGCCAGCAGTTTAGCCGCAGGGCAATACGAGCAGTACTTC.

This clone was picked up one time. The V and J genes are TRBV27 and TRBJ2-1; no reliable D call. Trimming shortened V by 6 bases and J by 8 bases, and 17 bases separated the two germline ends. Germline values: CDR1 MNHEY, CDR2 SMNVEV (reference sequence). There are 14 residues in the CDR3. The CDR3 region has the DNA TGTGCCAGCAGCTACAGACGCGTGACTGATGAGCAGTTCTTC. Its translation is CASSYRRVTDEQFF.

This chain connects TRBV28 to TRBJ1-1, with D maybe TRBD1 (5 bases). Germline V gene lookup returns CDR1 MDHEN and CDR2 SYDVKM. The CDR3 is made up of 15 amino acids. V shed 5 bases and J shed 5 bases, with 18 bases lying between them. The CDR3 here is CASSPPRGRRTEAFF. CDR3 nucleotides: TGTGCCAGCAGTCCCCCCCGGGGGAGGAGGACTGAAGCTTTCTTT.

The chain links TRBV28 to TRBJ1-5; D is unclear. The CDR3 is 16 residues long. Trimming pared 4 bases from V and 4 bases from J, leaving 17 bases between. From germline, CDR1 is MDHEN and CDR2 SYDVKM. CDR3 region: CASSSQDGPLNQPQHF. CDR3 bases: TGTGCCAGCAGTTCCCAGGACGGTCCCCTGAATCAGCCCCAGCATTTT.

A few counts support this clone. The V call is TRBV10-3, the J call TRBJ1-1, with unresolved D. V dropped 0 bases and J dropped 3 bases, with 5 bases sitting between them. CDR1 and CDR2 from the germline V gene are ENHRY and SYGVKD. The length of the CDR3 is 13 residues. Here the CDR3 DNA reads TGTGCCATCAGTGAGTCGGCCGACACTGAAGCTTTCTTT. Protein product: CAISESADTEAFF.

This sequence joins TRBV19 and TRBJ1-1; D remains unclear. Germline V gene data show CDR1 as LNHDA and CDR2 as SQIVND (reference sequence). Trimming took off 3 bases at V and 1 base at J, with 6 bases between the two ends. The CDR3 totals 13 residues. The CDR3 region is CASSISQNTEAFF. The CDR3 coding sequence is TGTGCCAGTAGTATTTCCCAGAACACTGAAGCTTTCTTT. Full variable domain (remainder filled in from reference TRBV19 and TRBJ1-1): DGGITQSPKYLFRKEGQNVTLSCEQNLNHDAMYWYRQDPGQGLRLIYYSQIVNDFQKGDIAEGYSVSREKKESFPLTVTSAQKNPTAFYLCASSISQNTEAFFGQGTRLTVV.

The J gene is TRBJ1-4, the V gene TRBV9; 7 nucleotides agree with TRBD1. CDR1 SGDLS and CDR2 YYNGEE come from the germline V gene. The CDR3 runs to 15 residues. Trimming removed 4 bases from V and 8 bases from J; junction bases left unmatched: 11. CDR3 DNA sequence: TGTGCCAGCAGCCCAACAGGGGTGCAAAACGAAAAACTGTTTTTT. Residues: CASSPTGVQNEKLFF.

The CDR3 region is CSVDPSTDTQYF. CDR3 DNA: TGCAGCGTTGATCCCTCCACAGATACGCAGTATTTT. The chain links TRBV29-1 to TRBJ2-3; D is ambiguous. V gave up 3 bases and J gave up 2 bases, with 6 bases separating them. The length of the CDR3 is 12 residues. Germline loops: CDR1 SQVTM, CDR2 ANQGSEA.

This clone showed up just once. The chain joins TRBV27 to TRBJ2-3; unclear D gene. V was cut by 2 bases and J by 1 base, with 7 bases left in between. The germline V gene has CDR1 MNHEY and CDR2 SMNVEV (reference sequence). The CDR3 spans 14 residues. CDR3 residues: CASSLTRGTDTQYF. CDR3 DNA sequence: TGTGCCAGCAGTTTAACCCGGGGCACAGATACGCAGTATTTT.

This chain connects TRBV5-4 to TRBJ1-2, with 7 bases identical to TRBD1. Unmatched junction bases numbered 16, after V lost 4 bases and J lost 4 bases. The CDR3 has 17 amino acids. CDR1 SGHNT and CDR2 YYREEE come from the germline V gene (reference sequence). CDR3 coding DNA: TGTGCCAGCAGCCTGGGAGGGGTGAGGGGGCCAGCCTATGGCTACACCTTC. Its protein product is CASSLGGVRGPAYGYTF. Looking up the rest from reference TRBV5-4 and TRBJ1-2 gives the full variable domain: ETGVTQSPTHLIKTRGQQVTLRCSSQSGHNTVSWYQQALGQGPQFIFQYYREEENGRGNFPPRFSGLQFPNYSSELNVNALELDDSALYLCASSLGGVRGPAYGYTFGSGTRLTVV.

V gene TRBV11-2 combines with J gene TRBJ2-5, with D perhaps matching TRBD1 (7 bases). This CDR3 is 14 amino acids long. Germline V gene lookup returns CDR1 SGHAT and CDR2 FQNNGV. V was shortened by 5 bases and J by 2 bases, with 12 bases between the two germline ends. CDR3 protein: CASSAGQLQETQYF. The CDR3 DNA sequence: TGTGCCAGCAGCGCGGGACAGCTGCAAGAGACCCAGTACTTC.

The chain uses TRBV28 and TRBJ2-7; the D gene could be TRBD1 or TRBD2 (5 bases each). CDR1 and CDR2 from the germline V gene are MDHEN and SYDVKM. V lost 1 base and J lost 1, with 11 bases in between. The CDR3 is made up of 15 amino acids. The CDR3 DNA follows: TGTGCCAGCAGTTTATCTGGGACCGCTTCCTACGAGCAGTACTTC. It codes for CASSLSGTASYEQYF.

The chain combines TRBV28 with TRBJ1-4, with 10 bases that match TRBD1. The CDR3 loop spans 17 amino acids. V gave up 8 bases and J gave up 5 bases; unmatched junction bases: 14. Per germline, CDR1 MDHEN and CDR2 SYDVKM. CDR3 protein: CASRPGTGVTRNEKLFF. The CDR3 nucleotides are TGTGCCAGCCGACCCGGGACAGGGGTCACGCGGAATGAAAAACTGTTTTTT.

CDR3: CASSAGSLTGELFF. The CDR3 DNA sequence: TGTGCCAGCAGCGCCGGGAGTCTCACCGGGGAGCTGTTTTTT. This chain connects TRBV9 to TRBJ2-2; D is perhaps TRBD2 (6 bases). Trimming removed 3 bases at V and 4 bases at J, with 10 bases between. The CDR3 runs 14 residues. Germline V CDR1 and CDR2: SGDLS, YYNGEE.

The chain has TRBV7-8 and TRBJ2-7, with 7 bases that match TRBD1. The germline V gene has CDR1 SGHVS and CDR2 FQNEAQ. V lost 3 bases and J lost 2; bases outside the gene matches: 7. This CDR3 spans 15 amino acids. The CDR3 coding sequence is TGTGCCAGCAGCTTTTCTGTGGGACAGCCCTACGAGCAGTACTTC. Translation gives CASSFSVGQPYEQYF.

This chain's CDR3 is CASSPGTPGGNQPQHF. The CDR3 region has the DNA TGTGCCAGCAGCCCCGGGACACCCGGGGGCAATCAGCCCCAGCATTTT. The chain recombines TRBV7-8 with TRBJ1-5; D is perhaps TRBD1 (6 bases). Looked up from germline, CDR1 is SGHVS and CDR2 is FQNEAQ. The V end lost 5 bases, the J end lost 2 bases, and 16 bases lay between the germline ends. This CDR3 has 16 amino acids.

CDR3 loop: CASSFRRQGNEQFF. CDR3 DNA sequence: TGTGCCAGCAGTTTCCGTCGACAGGGGAATGAGCAGTTCTTC. The chain employs TRBV27 and TRBJ2-1; 8 positions match TRBD1. V shed 3 bases and J 7 bases; nucleotides not matched to a gene: 5. The CDR3 has 14 amino acids. Germline V gene lookup returns CDR1 MNHEY and CDR2 SMNVEV (reference sequence).

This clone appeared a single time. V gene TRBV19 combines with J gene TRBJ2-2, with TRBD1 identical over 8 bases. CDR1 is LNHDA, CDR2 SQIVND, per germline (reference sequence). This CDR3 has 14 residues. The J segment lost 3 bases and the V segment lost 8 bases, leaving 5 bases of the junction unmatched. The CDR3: CASDRGRDTGELFF. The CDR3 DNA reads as TGTGCCAGTGACAGGGGTCGGGACACCGGGGAGCTGTTTTTT.

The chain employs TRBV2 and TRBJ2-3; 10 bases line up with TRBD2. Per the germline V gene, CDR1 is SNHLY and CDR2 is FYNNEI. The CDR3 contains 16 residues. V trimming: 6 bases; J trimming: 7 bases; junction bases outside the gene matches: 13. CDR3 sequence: CASRQASGRAGNTQYF. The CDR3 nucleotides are TGTGCCAGCAGGCAGGCCAGCGGGAGGGCCGGAAATACGCAGTATTTT.

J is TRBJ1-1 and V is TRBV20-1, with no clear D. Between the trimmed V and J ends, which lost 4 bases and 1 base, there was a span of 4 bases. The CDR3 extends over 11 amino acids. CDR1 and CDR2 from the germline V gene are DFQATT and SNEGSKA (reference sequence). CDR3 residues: CSAMWNTEAFF. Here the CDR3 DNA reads TGCAGTGCTATGTGGAACACTGAAGCTTTCTTT.